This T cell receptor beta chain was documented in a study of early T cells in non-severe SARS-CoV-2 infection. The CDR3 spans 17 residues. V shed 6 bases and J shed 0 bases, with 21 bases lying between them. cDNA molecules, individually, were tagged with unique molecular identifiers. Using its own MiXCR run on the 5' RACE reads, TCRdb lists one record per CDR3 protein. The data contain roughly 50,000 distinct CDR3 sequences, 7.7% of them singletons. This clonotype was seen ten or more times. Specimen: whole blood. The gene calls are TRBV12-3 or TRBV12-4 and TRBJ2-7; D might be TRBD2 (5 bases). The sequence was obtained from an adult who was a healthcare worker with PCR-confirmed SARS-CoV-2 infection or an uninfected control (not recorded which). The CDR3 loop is CASSLTSEGISSYEQYF. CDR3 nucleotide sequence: TGTGCCAGCAGCCTAACCTCCGAGGGAATTAGCTCCTACGAGCAGTACTTC.